A selection of T cell receptor beta chains follows, all from one sample in a study of PD-1 blockade in classical Hodgkin lymphoma. Assay used: immunoSEQ multiplex PCR; TCRdb lists only in-frame clones, some missing. This table holds approximately 98,000 clones, roughly nine tenths found once. This specimen consisted of peripheral blood mononuclear cells (PBMCs), obtained before the second cycle of nivolumab. Receptors originate from a human donor with classical Hodgkin lymphoma. CDR3s include the opening cysteine and the closing phenylalanine or tryptophan. The order of the fields is J gene, D gene, CDR3 length, V gene, CDR3 protein. D genes are given only for firm matches.

TRBJ1-1 | . | 12 | TRBV5-1 | CASSLVGMEAFF
TRBJ1-1 | . | 14 | TRBV25-1 | CANPTRLMNTEAFF
TRBJ2-5 | . | 12 | TRBV30 | CAWSTGGETQYF
TRBJ1-5 | . | 14 | TRBV10-3 | CAISVDGLGQPQHF
TRBJ2-1 | TRBD2 | 14 | TRBV10-3 | CAIREREAYNEQFF
TRBJ2-1 | . | 14 | TRBV7-9 | CASSLGGKGNEQFF
TRBJ1-5 | . | 13 | TRBV19 | CASSRGARQPQHF
TRBJ2-5 | TRBD2 | 15 | TRBV28 | CASSLSTSGQETQYF
TRBJ2-1 | . | 16 | TRBV11-3 | CASSFGQGSSYNEQFF
TRBJ2-1 | . | 14 | TRBV19 | CASSIGPGGNEQFF
TRBJ1-2 | . | 11 | TRBV6-5 | CASSERVGYTF
TRBJ2-3 | TRBD2 | 15 | TRBV29-1 | CSVNGLAGGADTQYF
TRBJ1-2 | . | 14 | TRBV5-1 | CASSLADVLYGYTF
TRBJ2-4 | TRBD2 | 16 | TRBV10-3 | CAISPTSGEQKNIQYF
TRBJ2-1 | TRBD1 | 13 | TRBV30 | CAWTPGQGFEQFF
TRBJ2-7 | . | 10 | TRBV20-1 | CSAGRLEQYF
TRBJ2-7 | . | 11 | TRBV23-1 | CASSQSPEQYF
TRBJ1-2 | . | 15 | TRBV18 | CASSPGGPANYGYTF
TRBJ2-1 | TRBD2 | 17 | TRBV7-9 | CASSFDLSGRGYNEQFF
TRBJ1-3 | TRBD1 | 18 | TRBV7-2 | CASSLEGQGPFSGNTIYF
TRBJ2-4 | . | 15 | TRBV27 | CATSSGELTKNIQYF
TRBJ1-5 | . | 14 | TRBV28 | CASSLQYSNQPQHF
TRBJ1-4 | . | 13 | TRBV30 | CAWSVSENEKLFF
TRBJ2-1 | TRBD2 | 15 | TRBV27 | CASSLSNSGHNEQFF